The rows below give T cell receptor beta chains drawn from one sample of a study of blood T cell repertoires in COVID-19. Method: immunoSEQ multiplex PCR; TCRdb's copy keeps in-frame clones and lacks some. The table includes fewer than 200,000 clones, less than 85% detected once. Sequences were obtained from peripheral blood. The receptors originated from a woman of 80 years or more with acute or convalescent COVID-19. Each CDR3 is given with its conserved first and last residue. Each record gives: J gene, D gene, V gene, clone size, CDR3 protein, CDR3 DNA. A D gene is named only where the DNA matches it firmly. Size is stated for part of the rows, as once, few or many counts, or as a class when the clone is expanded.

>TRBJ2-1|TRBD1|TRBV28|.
CATLLSTGGSYNEQFF
TGTGCCACACTCCTTTCGACAGGGGGTTCCTACAATGAGCAGTTCTTC
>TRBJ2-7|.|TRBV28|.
CASSLAGADYEQYF
TGTGCCAGCAGTTTAGCAGGGGCGGATTACGAGCAGTACTTC
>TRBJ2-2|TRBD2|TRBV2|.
CASNDEAGFTGELFF
TGTGCCAGCAATGATGAAGCGGGATTCACCGGGGAGCTGTTTTTT
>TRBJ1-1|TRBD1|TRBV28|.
CASSTGARTEAFF
TGTGCCAGCAGTACAGGGGCACGGACTGAAGCTTTCTTT
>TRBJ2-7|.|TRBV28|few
CASSTQDSSYEQYF
TGTGCCAGCAGTACCCAAGACAGCTCCTACGAGCAGTACTTC
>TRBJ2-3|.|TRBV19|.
CASSTGQTDTQYF
TGTGCCAGTAGTACCGGACAAACAGATACGCAGTATTTT
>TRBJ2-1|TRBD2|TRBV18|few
CASSPPETSGANEQFF
TGTGCCAGCTCACCACCAGAGACTAGCGGAGCAAATGAGCAGTTCTTC
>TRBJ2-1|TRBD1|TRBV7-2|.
CASSPGDRVRGFF
TGTGCCAGCAGCCCAGGAGACAGGGTCCGGGGGTTCTTC
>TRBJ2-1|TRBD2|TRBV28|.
CASSLSLAGGYYNEQFF
TGTGCCAGCAGTTTATCTCTAGCGGGAGGATACTACAATGAGCAGTTCTTC
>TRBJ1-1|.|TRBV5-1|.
CASSLNPGDQGEAFF
TGCGCCAGCAGCTTAAATCCGGGGGATCAGGGTGAAGCTTTCTTT
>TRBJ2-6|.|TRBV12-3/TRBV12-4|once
CASSFGGANVLTF
TGTGCCAGCAGTTTCGGTGGGGCCAACGTCCTGACTTTC
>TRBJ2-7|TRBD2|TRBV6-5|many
CASRGLAGTYEQYF
TGTGCCAGCAGGGGACTAGCGGGGACCTACGAGCAGTACTTC
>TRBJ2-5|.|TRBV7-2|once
CASSLAQQQETQYF
TGTGCCAGCAGCTTAGCGCAACAGCAAGAGACCCAGTACTTC
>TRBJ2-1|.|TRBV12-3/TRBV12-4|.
CASSDGTSPEQFF
TGTGCCAGCAGCGATGGGACTTCCCCGGAGCAGTTCTTC
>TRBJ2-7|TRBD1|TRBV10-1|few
CASSGDRGYEQYF
TGCGCCAGCAGTGGCGACAGGGGCTACGAGCAGTACTTC
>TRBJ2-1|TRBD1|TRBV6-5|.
CASRAGTGDNEQFF
TGTGCCAGCAGAGCCGGGACAGGGGACAATGAGCAGTTCTTC